The clone carrying this T cell receptor beta chain showed up many times. What it recognizes is unknown. The data belong to a study of blood T cells in healthy people across ages. Broader study findings: Nothing was known about donor CMV status, and this possibly confounded expanded clonotype changes.

A second roughly 6 to 11 cycle PCR used barcoded and J-beta primers. TCRdb called the 5' RACE reads again in MiXCR, with one record for every CDR3 protein. Of roughly 2 million distinct CDR3 sequences in the sample, around half were seen once. Germline V gene lookup returns CDR1 MDHEN and CDR2 SYDVKM. CDR3 length: 12 residues. The V and J ends lost 5 bases and 7 bases respectively, with 11 bases between them. The sequence came from a woman aged 40-49 years in good health. The V gene is TRBV28, the J gene TRBJ2-5; D unclear. Source material: blood. The CDR3 spells CASSPAGGTQYF. For the CDR3, the DNA is TGTGCCAGCAGTCCAGCCGGCGGGACCCAGTACTTC.